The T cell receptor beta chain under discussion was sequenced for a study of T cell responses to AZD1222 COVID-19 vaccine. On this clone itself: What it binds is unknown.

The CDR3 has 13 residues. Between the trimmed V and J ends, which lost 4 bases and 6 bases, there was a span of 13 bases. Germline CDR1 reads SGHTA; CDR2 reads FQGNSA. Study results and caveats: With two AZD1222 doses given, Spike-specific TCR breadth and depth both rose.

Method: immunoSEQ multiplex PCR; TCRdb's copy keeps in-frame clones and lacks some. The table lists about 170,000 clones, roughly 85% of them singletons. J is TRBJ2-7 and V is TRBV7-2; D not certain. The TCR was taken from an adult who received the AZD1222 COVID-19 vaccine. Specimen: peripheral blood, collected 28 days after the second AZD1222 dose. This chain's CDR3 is CASSSMSSREQYF. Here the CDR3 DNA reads TGTGCCAGCAGCTCAATGTCTTCGCGCGAGCAGTACTTC.